This T cell receptor beta chain was obtained from a study of OX40 agonist ivuxolimab in advanced cancers. Study-level background: Patients were treated with intravenous ivuxolimab, dosed at 0.01 to 10 mg/kg and infused every 2 weeks.

On this clone itself: What it recognizes is unknown.

Study results and limitations: Clonal expansion among partial responders at 0.1-3.0 mg/kg ranked near the lowest. Among T cells, CD8+ cells averaged more expanded clones than CD4+ cells. Blood T cells, both CD4+ and CD8+, expanded clonally by week 6 at 0.1 to 3.0 mg/kg.

The assay was immunoSEQ multiplex PCR, and TCRdb's table has in-frame clones only and misses some. The sample has some 72,000 clones; roughly nine tenths are singletons. The CDR3 contains 10 residues. CDR1 and CDR2 from the germline V gene are DFQATT and SNEGSKA (reference sequence). V dropped 5 bases and J dropped 7 bases, with 8 bases sitting between them. The source is an adult with an advanced solid tumor such as melanoma, head and neck, liver or kidney cancer. The chain uses TRBV20-1 and TRBJ2-5, with D hard to call. This sample comprised CD4+ or CD8+ T cells sorted from blood, obtained in a trial of the OX40 agonist ivuxolimab. The CDR3 spells CSAAIRTQYF. DNA of the CDR3: TGCAGTGCTGCGATAAGGACCCAGTACTTC.